This T cell receptor (beta chain) was recorded in a study of blood T cell repertoires in COVID-19. The data were produced by immunoSEQ multiplex PCR, yet TCRdb's version contains in-frame clones alone and is incomplete. The sample consists of 150,000 to 200,000 clones, about 80% of them appearing once. This CDR3 has 15 residues. V lost 7 bases, J lost 0 bases, and 16 bases lay in between. The germline V gene encodes CDR1 SNHLY and CDR2 FYNNEI. The TCR comes from a man between 50 and 59 years old who had recovered from COVID-19. The sequenced material came from PBMCs or T cells enriched from blood (not recorded which). This rearrangement joins TRBV2 to TRBJ2-7; D is perhaps TRBD2 (7 bases). The CDR3, as DNA: TGTGCCAGCACCCAAGAGGGGGGGGACTCCTACGAGCAGTACTTC. The encoded protein is CASTQEGGDSYEQYF. The variable domain in full, completed from reference TRBV2 and TRBJ2-7, reads EPEVTQTPSHQVTQMGQEVILRCVPISNHLYFYWYRQILGQKVEFLVSFYNNEISEKSEIFDDQFSVERPDGSNFTLKIRSTKLEDSAMYFCASTQEGGDSYEQYFGPGTRLTVT.